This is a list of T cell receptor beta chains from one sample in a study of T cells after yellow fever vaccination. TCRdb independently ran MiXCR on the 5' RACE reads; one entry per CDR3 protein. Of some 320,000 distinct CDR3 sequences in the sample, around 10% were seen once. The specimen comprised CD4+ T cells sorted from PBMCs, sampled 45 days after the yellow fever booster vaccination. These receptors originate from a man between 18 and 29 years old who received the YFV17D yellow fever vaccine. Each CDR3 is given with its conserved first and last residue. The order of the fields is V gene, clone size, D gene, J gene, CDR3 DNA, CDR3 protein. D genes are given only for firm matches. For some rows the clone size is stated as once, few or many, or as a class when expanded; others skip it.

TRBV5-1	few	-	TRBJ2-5	TGCGCCAGCAGCTTGGACAACCAAGAGACCCAGTACTTC	CASSLDNQETQYF
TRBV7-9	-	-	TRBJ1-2	TGTGCCAGCAGCTTAGATGCAGGGTTGATGGAGGGCTACACCTTC	CASSLDAGLMEGYTF
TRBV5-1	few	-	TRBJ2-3	TGCGCCAGCACCTCGGGGACGGGGGAGGCAGATACGCAGTATTTT	CASTSGTGEADTQYF
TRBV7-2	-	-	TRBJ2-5	TGTGCCAGCAGCGTAAGACAGGGAGGGACAGAGACCCAGTACTTC	CASSVRQGGTETQYF
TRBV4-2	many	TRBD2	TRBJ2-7	TGTGCCAGCAGCCAAGATGGCGCTAGCGGGGAAGAGCAGTACTTC	CASSQDGASGEEQYF
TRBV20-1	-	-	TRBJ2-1	TGCAGTGCAAGACGCCCAGGGGGGTACAATGAGCAGTTCTTC	CSARRPGGYNEQFF
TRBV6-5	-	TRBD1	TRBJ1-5	TGTGCCAGCAGCCGGACAGGGGACCTTAGCAATCAGCCCCAGCATTTT	CASSRTGDLSNQPQHF
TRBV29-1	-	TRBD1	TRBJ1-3	TGCAGCGTTGGGGACAGAACTCTCCCTGGAAACACCATATATTTT	CSVGDRTLPGNTIYF
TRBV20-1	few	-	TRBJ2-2	TGCAGTGGACGGGGACCAAACACCGGGGAGCTGTTTTTT	CSGRGPNTGELFF
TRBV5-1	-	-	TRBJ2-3	TGCGCCAGCAGGAACGGGGCCAGGGTTTATCAAGATACGCAGTATTTT	CASRNGARVYQDTQYF
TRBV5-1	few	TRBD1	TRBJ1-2	TGCGCCAGCAGCTCGGGAACGGGACAGCCCTATGGCTACACCTTC	CASSSGTGQPYGYTF
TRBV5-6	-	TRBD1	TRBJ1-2	TGTGCCAGCAGCGCAACCCGGGACAGGGGTGCTCATGGGGGCTACACCTTC	CASSATRDRGAHGGYTF
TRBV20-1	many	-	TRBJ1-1	TGCAGTGCTAGGTGGCCGGACACTGAAGCTTTCTTT	CSARWPDTEAFF
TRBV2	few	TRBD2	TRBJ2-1	TGTGCCAGCGGGAAATTAGCGGGGGGCGGGGAGCAGTTCTTC	CASGKLAGGGEQFF
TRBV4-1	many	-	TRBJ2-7	TGCGCCAGCAGCCAAAATTCCCCCGCCGGGGCCGAGCAGTACTTC	CASSQNSPAGAEQYF
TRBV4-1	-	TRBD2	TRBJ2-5	TGCGCCAGCAGCCGTAGCGGGGGAGACCAAGAGACCCAGTACTTC	CASSRSGGDQETQYF
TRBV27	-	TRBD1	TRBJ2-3	TGTGCCAGCAGTTTCCCCGGGACAGGGCTAGATACGCAGTATTTT	CASSFPGTGLDTQYF
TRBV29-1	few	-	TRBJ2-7	TGCAGCGTCCTTAGGGGGGACTACGAGCAGTACTTC	CSVLRGDYEQYF
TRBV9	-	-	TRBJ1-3	TGTGCCAGCAGCGTAGTCTTCAGGAAGTCCTCTTTTTCTGGAAACACCATATATTTT	CASSVVFRKSSFSGNTIYF
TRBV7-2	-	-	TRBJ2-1	TGTGCCAGCACCTCCTTTAGCGGTTCCTACAATGAGCAGTTCTTC	CASTSFSGSYNEQFF
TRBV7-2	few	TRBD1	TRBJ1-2	TGTGCCAGCAGCGCACGACAGGGGTTGGGCTACACCTTC	CASSARQGLGYTF
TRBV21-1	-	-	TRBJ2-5	TGTGCCAGCAGCAAAGCGCGGGGTTACCAAGAGACCCAGTACTTC	CASSKARGYQETQYF
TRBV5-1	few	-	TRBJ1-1	TGCGCCAGCAGCGATACAGCGAACACTGAAGCTTTCTTT	CASSDTANTEAFF
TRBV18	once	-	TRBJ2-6	TGTGCCAGCTCGGCCGGGGGCAGCTCGAGCTCTGGGGCCAACGTCCTGACTTTC	CASSAGGSSSSGANVLTF
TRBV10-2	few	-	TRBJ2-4	TGCGCCAGCAAAATTGGGACGGACATTCAGTACTTC	CASKIGTDIQYF
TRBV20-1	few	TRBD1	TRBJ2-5	TGCAGTGCTAGGCGGCAAGGGGGCTGGGAGACCCAGTACTTC	CSARRQGGWETQYF
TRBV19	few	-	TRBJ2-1	TGTGCCAGTAGTATAGATCTGTCAGAGCAGTTCTTC	CASSIDLSEQFF
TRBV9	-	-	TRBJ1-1	TGTGCCAGCAGCGTACTTAGTCGAGGGAGCACTGAAGCTTTCTTT	CASSVLSRGSTEAFF
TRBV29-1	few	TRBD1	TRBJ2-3	TGCAGCGTTACCCGGGACAGGGGAAGGATGAGGCTGGATACGCAGTATTTT	CSVTRDRGRMRLDTQYF
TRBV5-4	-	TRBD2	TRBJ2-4	TGTGCCAGCAGCAAGGGGACTAGCGGGGGGACAAACATTCAGTACTTC	CASSKGTSGGTNIQYF
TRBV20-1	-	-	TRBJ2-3	TGCAGTGCTAGGGATTCACCCACAGATACGCAGTATTTT	CSARDSPTDTQYF
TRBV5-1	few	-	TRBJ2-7	TGCGCCAGCAGCTTGTGGGGTATGGGGGCGTCGGGCCACGAGCAGTACTTC	CASSLWGMGASGHEQYF
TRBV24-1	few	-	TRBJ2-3	TGTGCCACCAGTGATACAGGCACAGATACGCAGTATTTT	CATSDTGTDTQYF
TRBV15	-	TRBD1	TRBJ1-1	TGTGCCACCAGCAGAGGCAGACAGGGCTCGAACACTGAAGCTTTCTTT	CATSRGRQGSNTEAFF
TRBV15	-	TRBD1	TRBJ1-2	TGTGCCACCAGCAGAGATAGGACAGGAGGCTACACCTTC	CATSRDRTGGYTF
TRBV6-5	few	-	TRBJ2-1	TGTGCCAGCAGCCCCGGGCAGGGGGGTAACAATGAGCAGTTCTTC	CASSPGQGGNNEQFF
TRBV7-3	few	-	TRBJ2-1	TGTGCCAGCAGCTTTCGGGGGCAGGAGCAGTTCTTC	CASSFRGQEQFF
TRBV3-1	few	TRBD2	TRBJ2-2	TGTGCCAGCAGGACTAGCGGGGGCGACGGCACCGGGGAGCTGTTTTTT	CASRTSGGDGTGELFF
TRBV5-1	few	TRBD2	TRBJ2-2	TGCGCCAGCAGCATCCCCGGGACTAGCGGTTATACCGCGAACACCGGGGAGCTGTTTTTT	CASSIPGTSGYTANTGELFF
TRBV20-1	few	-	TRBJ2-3	TGCAGTGCCCAGGGGGAGGCACGCGCGAATACGCAGTATTTT	CSAQGEARANTQYF
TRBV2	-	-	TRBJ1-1	TGTGCCAGCAGCTGGGAGAACACTGAAGCTTTCTTT	CASSWENTEAFF
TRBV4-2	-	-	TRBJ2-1	TGTGCCAGCAGCCAGTTTCGGGGTGTCCATGAGCAGTTCTTC	CASSQFRGVHEQFF
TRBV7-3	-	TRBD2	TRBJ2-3	TGTGCCAGCAGCACCCAGCGGGGGAGCACAGATACGCAGTATTTT	CASSTQRGSTDTQYF
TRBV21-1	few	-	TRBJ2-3	TGTGCCAGCAGCAAAGCGGGAGATACGCAGTATTTT	CASSKAGDTQYF
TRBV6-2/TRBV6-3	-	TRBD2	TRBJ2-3	TGTGCCAGCAGTTCGGGGACTAGCGGGGGGATTGGCACAGATACGCAGTATTTT	CASSSGTSGGIGTDTQYF
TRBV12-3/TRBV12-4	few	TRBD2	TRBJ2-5	TGTGCCAGCAGTTTCGCGCTAGCGGGTCAAGAGACCCAGTACTTC	CASSFALAGQETQYF
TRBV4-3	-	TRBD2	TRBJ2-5	TGCGCCAGCAGCCAGGGACCGGGACTACGGGGACAAGAGACCCAGTACTTC	CASSQGPGLRGQETQYF
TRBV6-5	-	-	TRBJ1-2	TGTGCCAGCAGGGCATCCGACTATGGCTACACCTTC	CASRASDYGYTF
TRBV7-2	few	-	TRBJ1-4	TGTGCCAGCCGCCTAGGCCCGGGAACTAATGAAAAACTGTTTTTT	CASRLGPGTNEKLFF
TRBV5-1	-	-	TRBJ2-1	TGCGCCAGCAACCACTTCCGCTGTCAAGTCCAGTTCTTC	CASNHFRCQVQFF
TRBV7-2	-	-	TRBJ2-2	TGTGCCAGCAGCCCCCGGTACGGGGAGCTGTTTTTT	CASSPRYGELFF
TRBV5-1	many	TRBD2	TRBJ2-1	TGCGCCAGCAGCACGCTAGCGGGGGTCGATGAGCAGTTCTTC	CASSTLAGVDEQFF
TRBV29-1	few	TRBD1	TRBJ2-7	TGCAGCGTCTCCGGGACAGGGTCTTCATACGAGCAGTACTTC	CSVSGTGSSYEQYF